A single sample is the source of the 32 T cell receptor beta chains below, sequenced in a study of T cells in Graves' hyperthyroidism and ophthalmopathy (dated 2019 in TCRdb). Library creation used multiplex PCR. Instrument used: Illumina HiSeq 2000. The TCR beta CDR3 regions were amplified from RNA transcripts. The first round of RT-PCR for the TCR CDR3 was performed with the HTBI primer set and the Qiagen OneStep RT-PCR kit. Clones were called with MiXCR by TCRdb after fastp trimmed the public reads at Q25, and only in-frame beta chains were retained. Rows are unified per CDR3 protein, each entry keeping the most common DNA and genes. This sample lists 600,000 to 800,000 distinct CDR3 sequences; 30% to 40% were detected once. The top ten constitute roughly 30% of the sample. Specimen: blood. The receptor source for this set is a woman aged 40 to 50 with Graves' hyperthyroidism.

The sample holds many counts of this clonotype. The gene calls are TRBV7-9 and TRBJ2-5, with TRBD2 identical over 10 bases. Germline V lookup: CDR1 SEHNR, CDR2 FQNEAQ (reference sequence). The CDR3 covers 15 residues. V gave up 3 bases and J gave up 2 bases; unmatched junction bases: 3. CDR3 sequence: CASSLVTSGQETQYF. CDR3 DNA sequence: TGTGCCAGCAGCTTGGTGACTAGCGGGCAAGAGACCCAGTACTTC.

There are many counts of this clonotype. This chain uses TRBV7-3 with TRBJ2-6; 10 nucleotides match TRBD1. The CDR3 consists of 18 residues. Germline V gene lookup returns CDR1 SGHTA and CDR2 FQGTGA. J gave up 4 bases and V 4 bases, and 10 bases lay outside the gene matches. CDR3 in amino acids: CASSSGGTGAEGANVLTF. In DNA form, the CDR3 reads TGTGCCAGCAGCTCAGGAGGGACAGGGGCTGAAGGGGCCAACGTCCTGACTTTC.

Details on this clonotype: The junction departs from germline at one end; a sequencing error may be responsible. CDR3 coding DNA: TGTGCCAGCAGCTTAGCGGGAGCCTTC. The encoded protein is CASSLAGAF. V is TRBV7-9 and J is TRBJ2-7, with TRBD2 as a possible D gene (5 bases). The germline V gene has CDR1 SEHNR and CDR2 FQNEAQ (reference sequence). The CDR3 is 9 residues long.

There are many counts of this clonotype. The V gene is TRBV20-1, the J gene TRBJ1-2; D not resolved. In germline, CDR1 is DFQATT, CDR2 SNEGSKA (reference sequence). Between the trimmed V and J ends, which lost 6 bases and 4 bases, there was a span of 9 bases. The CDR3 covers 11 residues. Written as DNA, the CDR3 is TGCAGTGCCTCAGAACCCTATGGCTACACCTTC. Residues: CSASEPYGYTF.

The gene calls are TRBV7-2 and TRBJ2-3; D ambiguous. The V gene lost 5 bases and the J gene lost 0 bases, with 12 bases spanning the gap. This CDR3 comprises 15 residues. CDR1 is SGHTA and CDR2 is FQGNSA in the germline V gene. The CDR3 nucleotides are TGTGCCAGCAGCCTCGTTGGTGCGAGCACAGATACGCAGTATTTT. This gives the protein CASSLVGASTDTQYF. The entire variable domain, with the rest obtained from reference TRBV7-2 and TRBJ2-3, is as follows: GAGVSQSPSNKVTEKGKDVELRCDPISGHTALYWYRQSLGQGLEFLIYFQGNSAPDKSGLPSDRFSAERTGGSVSTLTIQRTQQEDSAVYLCASSLVGASTDTQYFGPGTRLTVL.

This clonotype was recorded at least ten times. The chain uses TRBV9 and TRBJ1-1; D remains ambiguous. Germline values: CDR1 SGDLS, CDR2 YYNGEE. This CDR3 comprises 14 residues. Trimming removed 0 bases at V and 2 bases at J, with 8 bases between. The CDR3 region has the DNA TGTGCCAGCAGCGTAGGTCCGGGAAACACTGAAGCTTTCTTT. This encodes CASSVGPGNTEAFF.

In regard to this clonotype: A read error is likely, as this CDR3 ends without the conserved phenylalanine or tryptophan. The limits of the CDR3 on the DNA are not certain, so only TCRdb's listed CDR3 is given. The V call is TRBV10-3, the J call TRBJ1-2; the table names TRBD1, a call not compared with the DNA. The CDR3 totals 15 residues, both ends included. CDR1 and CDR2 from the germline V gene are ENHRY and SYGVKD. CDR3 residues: CASSRSFGQPPGGTL.

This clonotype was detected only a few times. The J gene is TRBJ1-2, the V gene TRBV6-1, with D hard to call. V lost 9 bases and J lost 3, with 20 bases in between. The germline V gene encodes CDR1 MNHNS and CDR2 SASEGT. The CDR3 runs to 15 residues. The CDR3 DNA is TGTGCCAGTAGCCCCAACGTCTACAGAGACTATGGCTACACCTTC. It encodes CASSPNVYRDYGYTF.

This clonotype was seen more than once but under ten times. The CDR3 nucleotides read TGTGCCAGCAGCCAAGGGGGCCGTGGCTACACCTTC. Its protein product is CASSQGGRGYTF. The chain couples TRBV7-2 to TRBJ1-2; 7 positions agree with TRBD1. The CDR3 spans 12 residues. The germline CDR1 and CDR2 sequences are SGHTA and FQGNSA. Losses at the gene ends were 5 bases for V and 7 bases for J; bases not matched to a gene: 4.

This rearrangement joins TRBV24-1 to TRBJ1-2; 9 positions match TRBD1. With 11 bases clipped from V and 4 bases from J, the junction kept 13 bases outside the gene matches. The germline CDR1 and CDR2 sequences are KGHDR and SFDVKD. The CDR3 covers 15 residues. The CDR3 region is CASTPDRTGAYGYTF. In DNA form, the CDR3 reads TGTGCCAGCACCCCAGACCGGACAGGGGCCTATGGCTACACCTTC.

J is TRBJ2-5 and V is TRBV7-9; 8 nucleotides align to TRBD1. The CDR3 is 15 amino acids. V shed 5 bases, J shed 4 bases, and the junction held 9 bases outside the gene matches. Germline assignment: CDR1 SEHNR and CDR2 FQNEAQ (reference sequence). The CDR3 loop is CASSLDNRGAETQYF. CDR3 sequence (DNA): TGTGCCAGCAGCCTGGACAACAGGGGGGCAGAGACCCAGTACTTC.

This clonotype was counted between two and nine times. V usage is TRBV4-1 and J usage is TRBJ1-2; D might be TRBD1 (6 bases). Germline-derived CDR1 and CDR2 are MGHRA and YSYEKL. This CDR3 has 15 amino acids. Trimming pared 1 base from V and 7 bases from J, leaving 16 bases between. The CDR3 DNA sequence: TGCGCCAGCAGCCAAGGCCAAAGGGGGGCTGGTGGCTACACCTTC. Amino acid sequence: CASSQGQRGAGGYTF.

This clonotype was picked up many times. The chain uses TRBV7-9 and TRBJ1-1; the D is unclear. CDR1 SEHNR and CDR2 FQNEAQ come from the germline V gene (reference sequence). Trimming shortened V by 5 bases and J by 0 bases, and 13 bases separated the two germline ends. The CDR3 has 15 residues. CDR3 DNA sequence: TGTGCCAGCAGCCACGGCCCGACGGTGAACACTGAAGCTTTCTTT. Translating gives CASSHGPTVNTEAFF.

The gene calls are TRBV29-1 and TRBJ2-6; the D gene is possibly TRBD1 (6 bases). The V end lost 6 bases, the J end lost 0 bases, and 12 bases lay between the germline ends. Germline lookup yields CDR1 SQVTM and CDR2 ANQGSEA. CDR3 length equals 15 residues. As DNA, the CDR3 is TGCAGCGTAGCCGGGACACTCTCTGGGGCCAACGTCCTGACTTTC. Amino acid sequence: CSVAGTLSGANVLTF.

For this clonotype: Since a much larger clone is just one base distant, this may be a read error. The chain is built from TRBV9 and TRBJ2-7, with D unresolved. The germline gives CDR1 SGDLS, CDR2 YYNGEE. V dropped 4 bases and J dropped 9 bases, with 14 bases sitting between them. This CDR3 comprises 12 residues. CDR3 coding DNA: TGTGCCAGCAGCCCTTCCTACGGCGGGCAGTACTTC. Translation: CASSPSYGGQYF.

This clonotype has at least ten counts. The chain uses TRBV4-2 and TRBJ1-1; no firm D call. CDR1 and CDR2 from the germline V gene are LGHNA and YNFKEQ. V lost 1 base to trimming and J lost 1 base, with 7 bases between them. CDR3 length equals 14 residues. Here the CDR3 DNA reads TGTGCCAGCAGCCAAGCGGACGGGAACACTGAAGCTTTCTTT. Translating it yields CASSQADGNTEAFF.

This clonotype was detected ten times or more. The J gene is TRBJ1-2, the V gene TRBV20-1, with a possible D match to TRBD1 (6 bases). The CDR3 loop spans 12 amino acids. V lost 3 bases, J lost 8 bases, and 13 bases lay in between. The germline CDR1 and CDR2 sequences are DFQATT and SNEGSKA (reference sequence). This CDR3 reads CSASVQGGGYTF. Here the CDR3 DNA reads TGCAGTGCTAGTGTACAGGGCGGAGGCTACACCTTC.

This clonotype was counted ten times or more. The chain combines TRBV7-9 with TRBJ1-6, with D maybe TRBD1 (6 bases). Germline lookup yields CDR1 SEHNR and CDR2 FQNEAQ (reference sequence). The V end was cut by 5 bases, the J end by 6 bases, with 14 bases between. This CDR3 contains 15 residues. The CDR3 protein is CASSEEGGGNSPLHF. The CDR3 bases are TGTGCCAGCAGCGAAGAGGGGGGAGGTAATTCACCCCTCCACTTT. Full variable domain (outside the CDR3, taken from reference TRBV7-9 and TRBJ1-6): DTGVSQNPRHKITKRGQNVTFRCDPISEHNRLYWYRQTLGQGPEFLTYFQNEAQLEKSRLLSDRFSAERPKGSFSTLEIQRTEQGDSAMYLCASSEEGGGNSPLHFGNGTRLTVT.

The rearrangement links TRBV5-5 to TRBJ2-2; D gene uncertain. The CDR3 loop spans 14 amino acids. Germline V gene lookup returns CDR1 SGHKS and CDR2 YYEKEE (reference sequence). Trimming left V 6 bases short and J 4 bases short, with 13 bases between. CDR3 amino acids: CASTLSVLTGELFF. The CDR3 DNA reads TGTGCCAGCACATTGAGTGTTCTCACCGGGGAGCTGTTTTTT.

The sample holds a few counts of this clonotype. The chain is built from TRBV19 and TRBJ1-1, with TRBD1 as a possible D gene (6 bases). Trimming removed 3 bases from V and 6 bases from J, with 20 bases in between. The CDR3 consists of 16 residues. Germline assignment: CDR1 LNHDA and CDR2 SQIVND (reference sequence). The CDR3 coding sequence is TGTGCCAGTAGTATGGAGGGGGGAGACAGGACGGCTGAAGCTTTCTTT. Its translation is CASSMEGGDRTAEAFF.

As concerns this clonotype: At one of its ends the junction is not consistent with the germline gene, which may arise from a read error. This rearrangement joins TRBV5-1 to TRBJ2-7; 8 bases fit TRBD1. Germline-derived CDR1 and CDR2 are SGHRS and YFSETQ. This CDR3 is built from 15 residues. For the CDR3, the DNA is TGTGCCAGCAGCTTGGCTCGCGGGACAGGCATCGAGCACTACTTC. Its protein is CASSLARGTGIEHYF. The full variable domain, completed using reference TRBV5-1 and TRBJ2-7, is KAGVTQTPRYLIKTRGQQVTLSCSPISGHRSVSWYQQTPGQGLQFLFEYFSETQRNKGNFPGRFSGRQFSNSRSEMNVSTLELGDSALYLCASSLARGTGIEHYFGPGTRLTVT.

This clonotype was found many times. CDR3 sequence: CASSLAGWGYTF. DNA for the CDR3: TGCGCCAGCAGCTTGGCGGGCTGGGGCTACACCTTC. This chain connects TRBV5-1 to TRBJ1-2; D is undetermined. The CDR3 length is 12 residues. Trimming took off 0 bases at V and 8 bases at J, with 8 bases between the two ends. Per germline, CDR1 SGHRS and CDR2 YFSETQ.

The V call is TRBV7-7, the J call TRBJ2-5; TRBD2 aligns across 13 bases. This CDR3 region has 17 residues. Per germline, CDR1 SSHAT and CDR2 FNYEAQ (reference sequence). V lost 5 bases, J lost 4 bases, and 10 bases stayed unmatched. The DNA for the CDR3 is TGTGCCAGCAGCCAACTAGGACTAGCGGGAGAGGGAGAGACCCAGTACTTC. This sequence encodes CASSQLGLAGEGETQYF. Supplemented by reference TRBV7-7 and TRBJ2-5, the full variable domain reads GAGVSQSPRYKVTKRGQDVTLRCDPISSHATLYWYQQALGQGPEFLTYFNYEAQPDKSGLPSDRFSAERPEGSISTLTIQRTEQRDSAMYRCASSQLGLAGEGETQYFGPGTRLLVL.

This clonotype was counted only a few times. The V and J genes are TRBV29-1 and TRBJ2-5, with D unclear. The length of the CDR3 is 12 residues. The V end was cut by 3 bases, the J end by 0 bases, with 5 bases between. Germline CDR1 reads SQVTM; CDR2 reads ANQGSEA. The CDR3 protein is CSVEGNQETQYF. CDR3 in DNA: TGCAGCGTTGAGGGCAACCAAGAGACCCAGTACTTC.

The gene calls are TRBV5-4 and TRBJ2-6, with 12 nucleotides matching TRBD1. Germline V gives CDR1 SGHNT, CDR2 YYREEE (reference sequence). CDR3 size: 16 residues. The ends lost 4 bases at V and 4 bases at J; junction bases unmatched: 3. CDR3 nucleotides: TGTGCCAGCAGCGGGGGACAGGGGGCCGGGGCCAACGTCCTGACTTTC. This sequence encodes CASSGGQGAGANVLTF. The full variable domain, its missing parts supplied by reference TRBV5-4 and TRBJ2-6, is ETGVTQSPTHLIKTRGQQVTLRCSSQSGHNTVSWYQQALGQGPQFIFQYYREEENGRGNFPPRFSGLQFPNYSSELNVNALELDDSALYLCASSGGQGAGANVLTFGAGSRLTVL.

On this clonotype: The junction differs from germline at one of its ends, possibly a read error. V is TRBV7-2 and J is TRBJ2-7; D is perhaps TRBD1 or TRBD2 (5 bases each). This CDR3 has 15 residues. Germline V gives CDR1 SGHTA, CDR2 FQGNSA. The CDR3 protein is CASSQDLGDGREQYF. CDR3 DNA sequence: TGCGCCAGCAGCCAAGATCTGGGGGATGGACGCGAGCAGTACTTC.

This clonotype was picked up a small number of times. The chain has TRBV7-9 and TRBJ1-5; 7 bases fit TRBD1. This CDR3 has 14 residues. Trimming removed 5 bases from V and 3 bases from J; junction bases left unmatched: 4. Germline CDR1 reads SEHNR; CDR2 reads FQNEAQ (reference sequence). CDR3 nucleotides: TGTGCCAGCAGCCCAACAGGGGACAATCAGCCCCAGCATTTT. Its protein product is CASSPTGDNQPQHF.

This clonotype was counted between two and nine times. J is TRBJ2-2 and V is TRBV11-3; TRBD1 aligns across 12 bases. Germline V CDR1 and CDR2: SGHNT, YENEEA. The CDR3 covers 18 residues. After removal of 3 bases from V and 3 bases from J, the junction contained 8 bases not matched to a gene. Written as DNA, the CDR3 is TGTGCCAGCAGCTTCCCGGGACAGGGGGCGACTGACACCGGGGAGCTGTTTTTT. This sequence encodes CASSFPGQGATDTGELFF.

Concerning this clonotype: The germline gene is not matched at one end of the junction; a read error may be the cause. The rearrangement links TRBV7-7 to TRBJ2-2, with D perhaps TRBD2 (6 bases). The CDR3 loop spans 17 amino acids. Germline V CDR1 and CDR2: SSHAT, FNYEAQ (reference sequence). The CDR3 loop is CASSLALAEANTGELFF. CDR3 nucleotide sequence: TGTGCTAGCAGCTTAGCCTTAGCGGAAGCGAACACCGGGGAGCTGTTTTTT.

The CDR3 DNA is TGTGCCACCAAAGGACAGGGAAACGATGGCTACACCTTC. As protein: CATKGQGNDGYTF. The rearrangement links TRBV11-2 to TRBJ1-2; 8 nucleotides agree with TRBD1. The germline V gene encodes CDR1 SGHAT and CDR2 FQNNGV. CDR3 size: 13 residues. After removal of 10 bases from V and 6 bases from J, the junction contained 10 bases not matched to a gene. Together with reference TRBV11-2 and TRBJ1-2, the CDR3 gives the full variable domain: EAGVAQSPRYKIIEKRQSVAFWCNPISGHATLYWYQQILGQGPKLLIQFQNNGVVDDSQLPKDRFSAERLKGVDSTLKIQPAKLEDSAVYLCATKGQGNDGYTFGSGTRLTVV.

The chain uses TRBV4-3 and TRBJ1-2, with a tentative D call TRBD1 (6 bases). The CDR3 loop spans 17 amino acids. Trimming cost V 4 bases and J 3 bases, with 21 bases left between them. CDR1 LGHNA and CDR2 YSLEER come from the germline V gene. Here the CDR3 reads CASSPALLSRGDYGYTF. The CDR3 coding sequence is TGCGCCAGCAGCCCTGCTCTCCTAAGCAGGGGTGACTATGGCTACACCTTC.

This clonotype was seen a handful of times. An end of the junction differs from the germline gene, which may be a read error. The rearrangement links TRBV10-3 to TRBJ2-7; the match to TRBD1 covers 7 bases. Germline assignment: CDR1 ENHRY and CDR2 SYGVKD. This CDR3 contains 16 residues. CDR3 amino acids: CASSYLWDSSSYEQYF. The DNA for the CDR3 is TGTGCCAGCAGTTACTTGTGGGACAGCTCTTCCTACGAGCAGTACTTC.